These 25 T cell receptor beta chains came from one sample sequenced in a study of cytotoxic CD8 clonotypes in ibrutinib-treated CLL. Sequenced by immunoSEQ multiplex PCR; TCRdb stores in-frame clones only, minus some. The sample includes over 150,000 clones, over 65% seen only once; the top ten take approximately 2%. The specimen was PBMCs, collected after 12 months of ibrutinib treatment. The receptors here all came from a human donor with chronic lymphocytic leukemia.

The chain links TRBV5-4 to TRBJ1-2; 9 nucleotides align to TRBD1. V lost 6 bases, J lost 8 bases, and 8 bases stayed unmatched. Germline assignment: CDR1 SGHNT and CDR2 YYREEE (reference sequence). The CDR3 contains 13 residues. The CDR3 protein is CASTWDRAGGYTF. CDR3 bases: TGTGCCAGCACCTGGGACAGGGCGGGCGGCTACACCTTC.

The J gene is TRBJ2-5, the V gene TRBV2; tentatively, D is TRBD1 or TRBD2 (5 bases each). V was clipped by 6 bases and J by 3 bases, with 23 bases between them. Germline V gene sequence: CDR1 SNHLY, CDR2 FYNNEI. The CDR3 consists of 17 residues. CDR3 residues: CASSRPASGAQKETQYF. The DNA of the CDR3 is TGTGCCAGCAGCCGGCCCGCCTCCGGGGCGCAAAAAGAGACCCAGTACTTC.

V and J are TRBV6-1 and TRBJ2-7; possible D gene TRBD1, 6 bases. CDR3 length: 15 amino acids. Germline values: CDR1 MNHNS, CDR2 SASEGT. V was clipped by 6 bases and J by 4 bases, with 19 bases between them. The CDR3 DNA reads TGTGCCAGCAGCCCCGGTCAGGGGATGATATACGAGCAGTACTTC. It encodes CASSPGQGMIYEQYF.

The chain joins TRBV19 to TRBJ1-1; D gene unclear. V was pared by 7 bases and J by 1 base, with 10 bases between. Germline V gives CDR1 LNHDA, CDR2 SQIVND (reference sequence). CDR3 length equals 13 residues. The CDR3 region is CASNRYGNTEAFF. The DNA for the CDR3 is TGTGCCAGTAACCGATACGGGAACACTGAAGCTTTCTTT.

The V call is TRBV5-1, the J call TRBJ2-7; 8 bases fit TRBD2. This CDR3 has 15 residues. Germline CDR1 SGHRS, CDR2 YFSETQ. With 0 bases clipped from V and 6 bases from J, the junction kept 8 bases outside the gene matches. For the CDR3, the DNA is TGCGCCAGCAGCTTGGACTCGCCAGGGACTAGCGAGCAGTACTTC. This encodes CASSLDSPGTSEQYF.

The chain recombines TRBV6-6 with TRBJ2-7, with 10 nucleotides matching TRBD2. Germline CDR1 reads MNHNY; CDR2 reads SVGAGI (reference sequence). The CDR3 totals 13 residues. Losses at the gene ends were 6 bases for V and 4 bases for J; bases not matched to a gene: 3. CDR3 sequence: CASSPTSGYEQYF. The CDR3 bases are TGTGCCAGCAGCCCGACTAGCGGGTACGAGCAGTACTTC.

The CDR3, as DNA: TGTGCCAGCAGTTCATGGGGACTAAACTCTGGGGCCAACGTCCTGACTTTC. Amino acids: CASSSWGLNSGANVLTF. The rearrangement uses TRBV28 and TRBJ2-6, with 7 bases fitting TRBD2. The V and J ends lost 4 bases and 0 bases, in that order; junction bases with no gene match: 6. The CDR3 spans 17 residues. The germline V gene encodes CDR1 MDHEN and CDR2 SYDVKM.

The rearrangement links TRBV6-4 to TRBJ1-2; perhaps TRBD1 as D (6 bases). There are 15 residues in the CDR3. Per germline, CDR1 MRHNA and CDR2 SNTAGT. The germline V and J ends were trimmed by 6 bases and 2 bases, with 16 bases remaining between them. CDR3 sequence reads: CASRPQPQGNYGYTF. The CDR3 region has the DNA TGTGCCAGCAGGCCGCAACCCCAGGGGAACTATGGCTACACCTTC.

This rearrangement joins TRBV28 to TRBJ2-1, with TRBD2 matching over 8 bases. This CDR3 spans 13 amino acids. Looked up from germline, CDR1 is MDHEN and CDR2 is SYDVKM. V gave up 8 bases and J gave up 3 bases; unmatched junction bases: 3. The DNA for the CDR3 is TGTGCCAGCCGCCTAGCGGGCTACAATGAGCAGTTCTTC. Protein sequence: CASRLAGYNEQFF.

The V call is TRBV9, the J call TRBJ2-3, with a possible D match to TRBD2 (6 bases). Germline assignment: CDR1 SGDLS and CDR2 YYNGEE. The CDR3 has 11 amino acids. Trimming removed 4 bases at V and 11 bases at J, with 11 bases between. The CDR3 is CASSSGTGQYF. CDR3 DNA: TGTGCCAGCAGCTCCGGGACTGGGCAGTATTTT.

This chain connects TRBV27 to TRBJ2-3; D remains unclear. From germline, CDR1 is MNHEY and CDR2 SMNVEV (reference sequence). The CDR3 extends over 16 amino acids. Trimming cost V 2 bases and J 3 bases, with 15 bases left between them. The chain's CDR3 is CASSLGQVVGTDTQYF. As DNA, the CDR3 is TGTGCCAGCAGTTTAGGTCAGGTGGTGGGGACAGATACGCAGTATTTT.

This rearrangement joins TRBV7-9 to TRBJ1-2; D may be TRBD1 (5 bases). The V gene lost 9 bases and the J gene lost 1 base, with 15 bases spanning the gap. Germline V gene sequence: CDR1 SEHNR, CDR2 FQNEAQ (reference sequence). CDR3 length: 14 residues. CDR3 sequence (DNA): TGTGCCAGTATCAGAGGAGACAGTAACTATGGCTACACCTTC. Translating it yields CASIRGDSNYGYTF.

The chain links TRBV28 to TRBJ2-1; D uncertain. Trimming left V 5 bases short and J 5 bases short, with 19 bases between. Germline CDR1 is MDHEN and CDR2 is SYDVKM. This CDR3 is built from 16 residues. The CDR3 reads CASSNHPPGLNNEQFF. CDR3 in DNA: TGTGCCAGCAGTAACCACCCCCCCGGGCTGAACAATGAGCAGTTCTTC.

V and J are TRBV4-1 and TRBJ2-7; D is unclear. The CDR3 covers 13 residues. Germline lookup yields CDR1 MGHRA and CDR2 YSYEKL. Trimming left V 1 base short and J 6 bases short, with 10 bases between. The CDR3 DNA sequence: TGCGCCAGCAGCCAAGTCCAGCCCGGCGAGCAGTACTTC. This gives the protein CASSQVQPGEQYF.

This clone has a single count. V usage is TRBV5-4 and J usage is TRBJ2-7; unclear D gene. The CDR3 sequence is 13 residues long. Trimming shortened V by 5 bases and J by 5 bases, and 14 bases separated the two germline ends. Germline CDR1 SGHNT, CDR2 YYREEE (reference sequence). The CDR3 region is CASRRAVDHEQYF. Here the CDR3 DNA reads TGTGCCAGCAGGCGAGCAGTCGACCACGAGCAGTACTTC.

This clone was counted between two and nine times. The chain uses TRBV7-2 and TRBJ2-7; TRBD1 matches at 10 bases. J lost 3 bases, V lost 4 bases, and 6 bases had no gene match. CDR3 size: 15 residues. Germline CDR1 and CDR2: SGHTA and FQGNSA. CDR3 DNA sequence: TGTGCCAGCAGCTCGAGGCGGGACAGGGGCTACGAGCAGTACTTC. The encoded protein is CASSSRRDRGYEQYF.

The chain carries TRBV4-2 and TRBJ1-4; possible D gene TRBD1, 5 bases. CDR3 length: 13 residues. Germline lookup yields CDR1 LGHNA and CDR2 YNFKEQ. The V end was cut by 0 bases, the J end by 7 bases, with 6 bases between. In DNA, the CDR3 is TGTGCCAGCAGCCAAGATCAGGGTGAAAAACTGTTTTTT. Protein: CASSQDQGEKLFF.

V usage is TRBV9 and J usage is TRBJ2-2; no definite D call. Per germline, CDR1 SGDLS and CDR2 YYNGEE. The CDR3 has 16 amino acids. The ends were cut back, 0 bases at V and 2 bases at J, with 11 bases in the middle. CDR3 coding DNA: TGTGCCAGCAGCGTAGTGTCGTCAGCTAACACCGGGGAGCTGTTTTTT. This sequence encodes CASSVVSSANTGELFF.

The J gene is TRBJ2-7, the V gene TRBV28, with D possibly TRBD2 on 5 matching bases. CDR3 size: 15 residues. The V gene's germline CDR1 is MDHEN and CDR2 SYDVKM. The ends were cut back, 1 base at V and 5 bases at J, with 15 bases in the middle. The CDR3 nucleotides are TGTGCCAGCAGTTTATCCGCAAGAGGGAAAAACGAGCAGTACTTC. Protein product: CASSLSARGKNEQYF. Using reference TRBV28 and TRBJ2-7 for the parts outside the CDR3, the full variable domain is DVKVTQSSRYLVKRTGEKVFLECVQDMDHENMFWYRQDPGLGLRLIYFSYDVKMKEKGDIPEGYSVSREKKERFSLILESASTNQTSMYLCASSLSARGKNEQYFGPGTRLTVT.

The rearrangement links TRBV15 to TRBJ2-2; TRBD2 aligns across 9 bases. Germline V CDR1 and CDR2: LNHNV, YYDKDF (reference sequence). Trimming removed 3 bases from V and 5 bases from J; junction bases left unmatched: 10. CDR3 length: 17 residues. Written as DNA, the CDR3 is TGTGCCACCAGCAGCATCGTTACTAGCGGGTATACCGGGGAGCTGTTTTTT. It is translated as CATSSIVTSGYTGELFF.

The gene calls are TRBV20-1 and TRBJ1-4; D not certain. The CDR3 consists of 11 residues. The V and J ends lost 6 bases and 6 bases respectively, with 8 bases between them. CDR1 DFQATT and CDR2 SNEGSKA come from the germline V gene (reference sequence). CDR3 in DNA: TGCAGTGCCTCCCGTGATGAAAAACTGTTTTTT. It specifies CSASRDEKLFF.

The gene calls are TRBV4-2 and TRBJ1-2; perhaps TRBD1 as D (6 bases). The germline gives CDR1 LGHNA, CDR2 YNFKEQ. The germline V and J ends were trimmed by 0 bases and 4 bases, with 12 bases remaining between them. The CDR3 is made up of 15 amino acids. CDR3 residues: CASSQDEGVGYGYTF. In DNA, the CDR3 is TGTGCCAGCAGCCAAGATGAGGGGGTGGGCTATGGCTACACCTTC.

CDR3 loop: CASSLVMNTEAFF. Written as DNA, the CDR3 is TGTGCCAGCAGCTTAGTGATGAACACTGAAGCTTTCTTT. The V gene is TRBV11-2, the J gene TRBJ1-1, with D uncertain. This CDR3 comprises 13 residues. V shed 1 base and J shed 0 bases, with 3 bases lying between them. The germline V gene has CDR1 SGHAT and CDR2 FQNNGV.

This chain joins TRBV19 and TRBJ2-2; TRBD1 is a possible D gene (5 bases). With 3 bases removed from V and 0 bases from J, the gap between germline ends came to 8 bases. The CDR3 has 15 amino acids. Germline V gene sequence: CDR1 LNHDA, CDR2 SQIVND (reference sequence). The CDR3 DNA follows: TGTGCCAGTAGTATCCAGGGTACGAACACCGGGGAGCTGTTTTTT. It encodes CASSIQGTNTGELFF. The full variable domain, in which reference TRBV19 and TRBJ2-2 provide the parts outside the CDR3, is DGGITQSPKYLFRKEGQNVTLSCEQNLNHDAMYWYRQDPGQGLRLIYYSQIVNDFQKGDIAEGYSVSREKKESFPLTVTSAQKNPTAFYLCASSIQGTNTGELFFGEGSRLTVL.

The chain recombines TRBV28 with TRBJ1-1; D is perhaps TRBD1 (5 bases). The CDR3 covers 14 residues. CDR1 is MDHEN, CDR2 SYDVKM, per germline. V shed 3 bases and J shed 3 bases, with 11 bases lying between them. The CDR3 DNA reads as TGTGCCAGCAGTTTTCAGGGAAGGTACACTGAAGCTTTCTTT. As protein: CASSFQGRYTEAFF. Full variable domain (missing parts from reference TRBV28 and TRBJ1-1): DVKVTQSSRYLVKRTGEKVFLECVQDMDHENMFWYRQDPGLGLRLIYFSYDVKMKEKGDIPEGYSVSREKKERFSLILESASTNQTSMYLCASSFQGRYTEAFFGQGTRLTVV.